This T cell receptor (beta chain) was recorded in a study of control samples from healthy donors and cancer patients. Generated by immunoSEQ multiplex PCR, the TCRdb table keeps only in-frame clones and is missing some. Among 90,000 to 110,000 clones listed, about 83% were seen once. The germline CDR1 and CDR2 sequences are MNHNY and SVGAGI (reference sequence). Trimming pared 3 bases from V and 0 bases from J, leaving 13 bases between. This CDR3 region has 16 residues. Sequenced sample: blood. This receptor was obtained from a woman in her forties or fifties in good health. The chain carries TRBV6-6 and TRBJ2-3; maybe TRBD1 (5 bases). CDR3 nucleotides: TGTGCCAGCAGTTATCTCCGGGCAGGGAGCACAGATACGCAGTATTTT. Translated: CASSYLRAGSTDTQYF.